This is a list of T cell receptor beta chains from one sample in a study of primary melanoma T cells and metastatic recurrence. TCRdb's table, derived via immunoSEQ multiplex PCR, lists solely in-frame clones and lacks some. The sample shows over a thousand clones, less than 90% of them seen only once. Sequenced input: melanoma tumor tissue. The receptors were sampled from a human donor with melanoma. The conserved cysteine and the conserved F or W are not part of the CDR3 here. Fields, in order: V gene, J gene, D gene, CDR3 protein. A D gene is named only where the DNA matches it firmly.

v_gene: TRBV19; j_gene: TRBJ1-5; d_gene: -; CDR3aa: ARHYKGLGNQPQH
v_gene: TRBV6-8; j_gene: TRBJ1-6; d_gene: -; CDR3aa: ASSSEGWGSPLH
v_gene: TRBV14; j_gene: TRBJ1-3; d_gene: TRBD1; CDR3aa: ASSRRTAGGGNTIY
v_gene: TRBV11-3; j_gene: TRBJ2-1; d_gene: TRBD2; CDR3aa: ASSLTHTSGRGHEQF
v_gene: TRBV19; j_gene: TRBJ2-1; d_gene: TRBD1; CDR3aa: ASIDRGNEQF
v_gene: TRBV6-8; j_gene: TRBJ1-5; d_gene: TRBD1; CDR3aa: ASSAGQGRQPQH
v_gene: TRBV12-5; j_gene: TRBJ2-7; d_gene: -; CDR3aa: ASQENSYEQY
v_gene: TRBV19; j_gene: TRBJ1-2; d_gene: -; CDR3aa: ASSGGFGYGYT
v_gene: TRBV11-3; j_gene: TRBJ2-7; d_gene: -; CDR3aa: ASSPLAGGTTYEQY
v_gene: TRBV11-3; j_gene: TRBJ2-7; d_gene: -; CDR3aa: ASSLEVSLYEQY
v_gene: TRBV19; j_gene: TRBJ1-1; d_gene: -; CDR3aa: ASSSGSTEAF
v_gene: TRBV19; j_gene: TRBJ1-1; d_gene: -; CDR3aa: ASSGGQLPAEAF